This T cell receptor (beta chain) was captured by sequencing in a study of CD8+CD57+ T cells in acquired aplastic anemia. Profiling that covered TCR beta VDJ and CDR3 relied on genomic DNA as its template. TCRdb re-called the reads through MiXCR, storing one row per CDR3 protein. Here the sample spans about 160,000 distinct CDR3 sequences, just under 45% being singletons. V was pared by 5 bases and J by 4 bases, with 8 bases between. The CDR3 extends over 13 amino acids. Germline loops: CDR1 SGHTA, CDR2 FQGTGA. This clonotype originated in a human donor in good health. V gene TRBV7-3 combines with J gene TRBJ2-2; D call uncertain. Sequencing was performed on sorted CD4+, CD8+, or CD8+CD57+ T cells (not recorded which) from PBMCs. The CDR3 reads CASSKPGTGELFF. The CDR3 DNA reads as TGTGCCAGCAGCAAACCTGGCACCGGGGAGCTGTTTTTT.